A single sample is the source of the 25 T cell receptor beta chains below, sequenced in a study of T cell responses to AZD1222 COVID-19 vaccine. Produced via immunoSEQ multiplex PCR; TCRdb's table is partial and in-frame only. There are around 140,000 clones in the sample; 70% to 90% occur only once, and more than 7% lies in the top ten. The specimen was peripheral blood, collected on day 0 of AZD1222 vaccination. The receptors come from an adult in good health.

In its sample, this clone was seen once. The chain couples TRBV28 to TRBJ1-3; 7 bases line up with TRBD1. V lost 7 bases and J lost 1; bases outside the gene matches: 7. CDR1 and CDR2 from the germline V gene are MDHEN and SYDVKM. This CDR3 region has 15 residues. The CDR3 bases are TGTGCCAGCATAAGCAGGGGGGATTCTGGAAACACCATATATTTT. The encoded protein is CASISRGDSGNTIYF.

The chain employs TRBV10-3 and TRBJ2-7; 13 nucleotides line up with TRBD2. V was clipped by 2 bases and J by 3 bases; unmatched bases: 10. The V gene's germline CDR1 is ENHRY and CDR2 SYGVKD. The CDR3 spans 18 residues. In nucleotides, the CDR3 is TGTGCCATCAGTGAGGTCCCGGGACTAGCGGGAAAGGGCTACGAGCAGTACTTC. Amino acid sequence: CAISEVPGLAGKGYEQYF.

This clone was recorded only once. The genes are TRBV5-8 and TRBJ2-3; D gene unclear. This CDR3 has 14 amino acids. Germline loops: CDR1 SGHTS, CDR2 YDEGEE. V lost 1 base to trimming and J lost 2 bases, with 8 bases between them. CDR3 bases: TGTGCCAGCAGCTTGTTTCCCCACACAGATACGCAGTATTTT. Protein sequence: CASSLFPHTDTQYF.

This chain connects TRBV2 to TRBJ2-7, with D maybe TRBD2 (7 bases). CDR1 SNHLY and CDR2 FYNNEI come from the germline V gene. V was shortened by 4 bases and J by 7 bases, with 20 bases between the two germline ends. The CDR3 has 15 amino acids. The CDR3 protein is CASSGGGASFGEQYF. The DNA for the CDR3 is TGTGCCAGCAGTGGAGGGGGGGCAAGCTTCGGAGAGCAGTACTTC.

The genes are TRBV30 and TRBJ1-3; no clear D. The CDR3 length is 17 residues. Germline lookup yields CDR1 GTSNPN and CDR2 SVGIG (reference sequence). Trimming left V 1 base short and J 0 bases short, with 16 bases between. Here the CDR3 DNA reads TGTGCCTGGAGTGCCCTCCGACTGACCAGCTCTGGAAACACCATATATTTT. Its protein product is CAWSALRLTSSGNTIYF. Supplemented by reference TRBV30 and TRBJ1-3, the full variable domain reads SQTIHQWPATLVQPVGSPLSLECTVEGTSNPNLYWYRQAAGRGLQLLFYSVGIGQISSEVPQNLSASRPQDRQFILSSKKLLLSDSGFYLCAWSALRLTSSGNTIYFGEGSWLTVV.

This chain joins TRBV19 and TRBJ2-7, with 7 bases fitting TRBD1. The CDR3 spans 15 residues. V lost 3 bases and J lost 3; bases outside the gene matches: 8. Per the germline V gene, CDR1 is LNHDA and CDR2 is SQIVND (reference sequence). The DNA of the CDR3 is TGTGCCAGTAGTATCAGGACAGGAGAAGGCTACGAGCAGTACTTC. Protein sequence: CASSIRTGEGYEQYF.

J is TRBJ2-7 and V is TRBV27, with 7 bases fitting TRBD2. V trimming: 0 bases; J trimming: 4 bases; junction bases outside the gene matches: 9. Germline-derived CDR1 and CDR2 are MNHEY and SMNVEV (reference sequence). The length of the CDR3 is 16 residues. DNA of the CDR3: TGTGCCAGCAGTTTATCCGGGGGGATGTCGATTTACGAGCAGTACTTC. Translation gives CASSLSGGMSIYEQYF.

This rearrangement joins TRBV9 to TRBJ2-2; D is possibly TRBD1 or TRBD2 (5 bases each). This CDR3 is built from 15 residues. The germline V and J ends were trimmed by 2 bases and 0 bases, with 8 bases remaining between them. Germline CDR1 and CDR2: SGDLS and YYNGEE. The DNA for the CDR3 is TGTGCCAGCAGCGTTGGGGGTTCGAACACCGGGGAGCTGTTTTTT. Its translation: CASSVGGSNTGELFF.

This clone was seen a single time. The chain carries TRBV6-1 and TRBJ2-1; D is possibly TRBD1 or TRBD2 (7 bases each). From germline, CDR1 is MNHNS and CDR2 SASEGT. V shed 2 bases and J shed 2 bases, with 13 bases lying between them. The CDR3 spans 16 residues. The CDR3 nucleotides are TGTGCCAGCAGTGAACGGTCAGGGGGGGCCTACAATGAGCAGTTCTTC. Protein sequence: CASSERSGGAYNEQFF.

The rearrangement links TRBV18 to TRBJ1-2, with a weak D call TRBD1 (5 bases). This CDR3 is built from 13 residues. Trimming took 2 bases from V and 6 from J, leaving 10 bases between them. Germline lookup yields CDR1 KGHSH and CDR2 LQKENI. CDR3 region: CASSPTRVDGYTF. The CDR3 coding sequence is TGTGCCAGCTCACCAACCAGGGTGGATGGCTACACCTTC.

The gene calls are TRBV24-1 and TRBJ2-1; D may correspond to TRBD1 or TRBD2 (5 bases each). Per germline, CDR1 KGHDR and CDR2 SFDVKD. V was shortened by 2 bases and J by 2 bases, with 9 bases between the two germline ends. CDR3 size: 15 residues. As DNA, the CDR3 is TGTGCCACCAGTGATTCGGGACCTACCTACAATGAGCAGTTCTTC. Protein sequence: CATSDSGPTYNEQFF.

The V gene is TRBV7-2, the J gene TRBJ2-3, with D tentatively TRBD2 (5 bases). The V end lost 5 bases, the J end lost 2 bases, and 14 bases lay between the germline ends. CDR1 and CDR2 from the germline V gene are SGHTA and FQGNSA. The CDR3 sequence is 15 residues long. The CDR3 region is CASSDTPGITDTQYF. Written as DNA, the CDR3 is TGTGCCAGCAGCGACACTCCGGGGATCACAGATACGCAGTATTTT.

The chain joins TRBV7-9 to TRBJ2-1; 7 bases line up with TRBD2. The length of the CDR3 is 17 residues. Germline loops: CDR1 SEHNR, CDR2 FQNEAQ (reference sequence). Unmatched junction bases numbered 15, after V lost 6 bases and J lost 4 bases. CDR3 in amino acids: CASSPPLRLAVYNEQFF. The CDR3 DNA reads TGTGCCAGCAGTCCTCCCTTGAGGCTAGCGGTTTACAATGAGCAGTTCTTC.

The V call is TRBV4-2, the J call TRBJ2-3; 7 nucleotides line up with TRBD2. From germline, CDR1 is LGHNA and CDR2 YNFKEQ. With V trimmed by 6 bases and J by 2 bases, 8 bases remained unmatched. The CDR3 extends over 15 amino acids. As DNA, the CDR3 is TGTGCCAGCAGGGGGGGGACTCTTTCCACAGATACGCAGTATTTT. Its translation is CASRGGTLSTDTQYF.

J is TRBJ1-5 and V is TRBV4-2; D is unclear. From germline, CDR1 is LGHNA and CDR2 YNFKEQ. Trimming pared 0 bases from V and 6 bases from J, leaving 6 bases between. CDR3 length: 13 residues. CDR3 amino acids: CASSQDLTQPQHF. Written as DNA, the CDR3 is TGTGCCAGCAGCCAAGATCTAACTCAGCCCCAGCATTTT.

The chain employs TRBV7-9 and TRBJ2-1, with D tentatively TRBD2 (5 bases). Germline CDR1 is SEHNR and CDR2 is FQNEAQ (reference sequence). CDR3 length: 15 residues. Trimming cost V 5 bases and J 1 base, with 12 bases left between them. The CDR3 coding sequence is TGTGCCAGCAGCCAAACCACGGGGTCCTACAATGAGCAGTTCTTC. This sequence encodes CASSQTTGSYNEQFF. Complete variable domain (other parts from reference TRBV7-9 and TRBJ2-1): DTGVSQNPRHKITKRGQNVTFRCDPISEHNRLYWYRQTLGQGPEFLTYFQNEAQLEKSRLLSDRFSAERPKGSFSTLEIQRTEQGDSAMYLCASSQTTGSYNEQFFGPGTRLTVL.

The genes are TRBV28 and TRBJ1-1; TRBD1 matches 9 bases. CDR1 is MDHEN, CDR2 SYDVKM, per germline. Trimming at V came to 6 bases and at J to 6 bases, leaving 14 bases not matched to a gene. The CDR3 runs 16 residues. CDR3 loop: CASSSLPGTGLAEAFF. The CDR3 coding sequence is TGTGCCAGCAGCTCTCTCCCCGGGACAGGGCTCGCTGAAGCTTTCTTT. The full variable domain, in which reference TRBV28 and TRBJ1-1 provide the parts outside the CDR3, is DVKVTQSSRYLVKRTGEKVFLECVQDMDHENMFWYRQDPGLGLRLIYFSYDVKMKEKGDIPEGYSVSREKKERFSLILESASTNQTSMYLCASSSLPGTGLAEAFFGQGTRLTVV.

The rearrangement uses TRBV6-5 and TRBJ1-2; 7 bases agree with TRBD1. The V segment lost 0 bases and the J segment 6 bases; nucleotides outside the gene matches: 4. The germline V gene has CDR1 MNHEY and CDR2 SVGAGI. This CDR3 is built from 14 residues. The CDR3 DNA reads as TGTGCCAGCAGTTACTCCGACAGGGTGGATGGCTACACCTTC. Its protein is CASSYSDRVDGYTF.

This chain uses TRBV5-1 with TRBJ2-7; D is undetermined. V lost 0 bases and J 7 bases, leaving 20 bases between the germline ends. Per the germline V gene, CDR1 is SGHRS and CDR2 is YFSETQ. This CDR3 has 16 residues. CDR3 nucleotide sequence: TGCGCCAGCAGCTTGGATCCTCTTCGGATCCCTCGGGAGCAGTACTTC. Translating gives CASSLDPLRIPREQYF.

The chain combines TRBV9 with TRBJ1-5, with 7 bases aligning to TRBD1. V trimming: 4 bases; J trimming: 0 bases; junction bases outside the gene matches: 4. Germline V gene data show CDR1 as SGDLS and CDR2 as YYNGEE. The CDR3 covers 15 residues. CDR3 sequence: CASSPQGVSNQPQHF. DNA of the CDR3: TGTGCCAGCAGCCCTCAGGGGGTTAGCAATCAGCCCCAGCATTTT.

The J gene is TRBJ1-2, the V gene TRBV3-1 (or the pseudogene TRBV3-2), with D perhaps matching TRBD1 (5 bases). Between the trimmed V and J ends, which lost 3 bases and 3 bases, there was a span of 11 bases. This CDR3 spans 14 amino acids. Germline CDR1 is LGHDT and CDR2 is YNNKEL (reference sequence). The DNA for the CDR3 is TGTGCCAGCAGCCACCTGAGGGGAGACTATGGCTACACCTTC. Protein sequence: CASSHLRGDYGYTF.

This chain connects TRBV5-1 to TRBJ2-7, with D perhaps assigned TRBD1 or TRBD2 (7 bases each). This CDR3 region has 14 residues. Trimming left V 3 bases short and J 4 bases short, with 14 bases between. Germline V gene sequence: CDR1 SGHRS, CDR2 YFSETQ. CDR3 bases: TGCGCCAGCAGCTCCACAGGGGAGGGGTACGAGCAGTACTTC. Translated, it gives CASSSTGEGYEQYF.

CDR3 in amino acids: CASSAIRGRNTIYF. CDR3 coding DNA: TGTGCCAGCAGCGCAATCAGGGGGCGAAACACCATATATTTT. V gene TRBV11-2 combines with J gene TRBJ1-3; TRBD1 aligns across 8 bases. V shed 5 bases and J 5 bases; nucleotides not matched to a gene: 5. The CDR3 runs to 14 residues. In germline, CDR1 is SGHAT, CDR2 FQNNGV. Full variable domain (remainder filled in from reference TRBV11-2 and TRBJ1-3): EAGVAQSPRYKIIEKRQSVAFWCNPISGHATLYWYQQILGQGPKLLIQFQNNGVVDDSQLPKDRFSAERLKGVDSTLKIQPAKLEDSAVYLCASSAIRGRNTIYFGEGSWLTVV.

The CDR3 nucleotides are TGTGCCAGCAGCGCACTAGCGGGGGGGACCAATGAGCAGTTCTTC. It yields the protein CASSALAGGTNEQFF. The V gene is TRBV7-2, the J gene TRBJ2-1; 13 nucleotides match TRBD2. Losses at the gene ends were 5 bases for V and 6 bases for J; bases not matched to a gene: 4. Germline CDR1 and CDR2: SGHTA and FQGNSA. The CDR3 consists of 15 residues.

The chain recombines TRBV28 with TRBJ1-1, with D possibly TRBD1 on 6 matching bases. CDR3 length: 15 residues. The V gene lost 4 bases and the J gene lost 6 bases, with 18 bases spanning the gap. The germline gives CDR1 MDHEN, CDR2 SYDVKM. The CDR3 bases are TGTGCCAGCAGTTCCGCGGGACAAAATAATGCTGAAGCTTTCTTT. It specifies CASSSAGQNNAEAFF.